This T cell receptor beta chain was recovered during a study of T and B cells in COVID-19 patients. Study at large: COVID-19 patients gave peripheral blood either during active infection or after recovery.

Blood genomic DNA input for TRB amplification was 250-500 ng. TRB rearrangements were amplified by multiplex PCR with BIOMED2 TRB-A/B primers. TCRdb analysed the multiplex PCR reads with MiXCR anew, one entry per CDR3 protein. This sample carries 20,000 to 25,000 distinct CDR3 sequences, about 32% of them seen once, and the ten largest clones take approximately 3%. Trimming at V came to 4 bases and at J to 9 bases, leaving 11 bases not matched to a gene. This CDR3 is built from 16 residues. The germline V gene encodes CDR1 MNHEY and CDR2 SMNVEV (reference sequence). This clonotype occurred a few times. Its matching antigen is unknown. General study findings and limits: No sequencing was yet done of CD4+, regulatory or CD8+ subsets, or of SARS-CoV-2-responsive or tetramer+ sorted cells. The recovered cohort had roughly 2,200 exclusive TCR clusters, including 31 low generation probability clusters.

The source is a human donor who had recovered from COVID-19. The chain couples TRBV27 to TRBJ1-6; 8 nucleotides line up with TRBD1. The sample comprised blood. The CDR3 DNA reads as TGTGCCAGCAGTTCCCCCGGACAGGGTATTAGTTCACCCCTCCACTTT. The encoded protein is CASSSPGQGISSPLHF.